Included here is one T cell receptor beta chain sequence, with context. What antigen it recognizes has not been identified. No clone much larger than this one lies a single base away; base qualities are absent. These data belong to a study of memory CD4+ T cells and cytomegalovirus serostatus (dated by TCRdb to between 2018 and 2021). Context from the whole study: The cohort comprised about 33 healthy Belgian adults, 9 CMV seropositive and about 25 CMV seronegative. To replicate a published TCR-based CMV serostatus classifier, the study sequenced CD4+ memory TCRbeta repertoires from a Belgian cohort whose cytomegalovirus serostatus was known.

The junction carries 8 bases between V and J, which are trimmed by 6 bases and 2 bases respectively. Reading the germline V gene gives CDR1 MNHNS and CDR2 SASEGT. The CDR3 holds 12 amino acids from the cysteine to the phenylalanine. The kept DNA is CDR3 alone, 36 bases in frame from the first base. The Quick-DNA Microprep Kit was used to extract genomic DNA from the sorted cells. Amplification of TCRbeta DNA was done with the immunoSEQ hsTCRbeta kit, following the protocol from the manufacturer. An Illumina MiSeq instrument was used to sequence the TCRbeta libraries. In the paper's pipeline: After out-of-frame sequences were removed, 2,204,828 distinct TCRbeta sequences remained, averaging around 67,000 per individual. Two values were used to score each individual: the count of 164 previously reported CMV-associated TCRbeta sequences and the total count of productive distinct TCRbeta sequences. A beta-binomial model was reimplemented in Python, and random forests from scikit-learn, run with default parameters, were trained on data from the US cohort. Classifier performance on the Belgian cohort was summarized as median AUC with percentile confidence intervals calculated over 10,000 bootstrap iterations. The source is immuneACCESS, and TCRdb retained only in-frame sequences with V and J called. Part of the clones is not carried over; for the studies checked, unresolved V genes explain less than half of this, and the remainder is unexplained. V and J calls and clone size are given by that table; D and trimming were obtained from the DNA. A total of about 61,000 clones appear in this sample, 75% to 90% of them only once. The ten biggest clones cover roughly 0.95% of the sample.

The paper as a whole reports these results and caveats: CMV serostatus prediction reached a median bootstrapped AUC of 0.95 with the original framework and around 0.91 with a US-trained random forest. The original-framework classifier achieved a median bootstrapped AUC of almost 0.97 with a 95% CI of 0.76-1.00 on the Belgian cohort. The results were interpreted as suggesting that the CMV-associated TCR signature is mostly present in the CD4+ memory repertoire. Among the 164 previously reported CMV-associated TCRbeta sequences, approximately 67 showed up in the CD4+ memory repertoires, with each one found in between one and five individuals. Only CD4+CD45RO+ memory cells were sequenced, in contrast to the original study, in which naive and memory CD4+ and CD8+ populations were covered.

A FACSAria II was used to sort memory CD4+ T cells, defined as single viable CD3+CD4+CD8-CD45RO+ cells. CMV serostatus was assessed using a Roche Elecsys assay, by which serum IgG against CMV pp150, pp28, p38 and p52 was detected. Once the samples were thawed, total CD4+ T cells were enriched through positive selection using CD4 magnetic microbeads. The samples came from a different study that was designed specifically to examine the CD4+ T cell memory repertoire. Following standard operating procedures, peripheral blood mononuclear cells were isolated and cryopreserved, while serum was kept at -80 degrees C. The staining relied on CD3-PerCP (BW264/56), CD4-APC (RPA-T4), CD45RO-PE (UCHT1) and CD8-Pacific Orange (3B5) antibodies, and Sytox blue was used to exclude non-viable cells.

This sequence originates from an adult in good health and CMV-seronegative. Sequenced: memory CD4+ T cells from blood. This chain is built from TRBV6-1 and TRBJ2-7; the D gene cannot be named for sure. The base sequence is TGTGCCAGCAGGGCTCCTACCTACGAGCAGTACTTC. Translated, this is CASRAPTYEQYF.